These 13 T cell receptor beta chains were all obtained from the same sample, sequenced in a study of T cells in Graves' hyperthyroidism and ophthalmopathy. Amplified TCR beta CDR3 regions came from RNA transcripts. The HTBI primer set drove a first-round RT-PCR of the TCR CDR3. A single record per CDR3 protein comes from TCRdb applying MiXCR to the multiplex PCR reads. Of approximately 610,000 distinct CDR3 sequences listed, about 14% are singletons. The sequenced material came from blood. The receptors originated from a woman between 40 and 50 years old with Graves' ophthalmopathy.

This clonotype was counted at least ten times. This sequence joins TRBV6-1 and TRBJ1-1; D is ambiguous. The CDR3 contains 13 residues. The V end was cut by 2 bases, the J end by 5 bases, with 9 bases between. Germline values: CDR1 MNHNS, CDR2 SASEGT. The CDR3 DNA sequence: TGTGCCAGCAGTGAAAAACCCGGGACTGAAGCTTTCTTT. This encodes CASSEKPGTEAFF.

Ten or more counts support this clonotype. The rearrangement links TRBV29-1 to TRBJ2-5; 7 positions agree with TRBD1. This CDR3 contains 13 residues. J was trimmed by 5 bases and V by 6 bases; bases with no gene match: 9. Germline CDR1 SQVTM, CDR2 ANQGSEA. CDR3 residues: CSVRDSLLETQYF. In DNA form, the CDR3 reads TGCAGCGTAAGGGACAGTCTATTGGAGACCCAGTACTTC.

V gene TRBV11-1 combines with J gene TRBJ2-7, with 7 bases lining up with TRBD1. CDR3 length equals 14 residues. The germline gives CDR1 SGHAT, CDR2 FQDESV (reference sequence). V was clipped by 3 bases and J by 5 bases; unmatched bases: 7. CDR3 sequence: CASSLIDRAHEQYF. The CDR3 DNA is TGTGCCAGCAGCTTGATAGACAGGGCCCACGAGCAGTACTTC.

At least ten counts were recorded for this clonotype. The gene calls are TRBV12-3 or TRBV12-4 and TRBJ1-6, with D maybe TRBD1 (6 bases). The V end lost 1 base, the J end lost 14 bases, and 21 bases lay between the germline ends. The CDR3 loop spans 16 amino acids. In DNA, the CDR3 is TGTGCCAGCAGTTTAGTATCTTCCGGACAGTCGATCGCCCTCCACTTT. Protein sequence: CASSLVSSGQSIALHF.

This clonotype was seen ten or more times. The V call is TRBV10-3, the J call TRBJ2-7; D is tentatively TRBD1 or TRBD2 (7 bases each). V was cut by 2 bases and J by 5 bases, with 10 bases left in between. The CDR3 is 13 amino acids. Germline V lookup: CDR1 ENHRY, CDR2 SYGVKD. CDR3 DNA sequence: TGTGCCATCAGTGAGGCAGGGGGGGACGAGCAGTACTTC. This sequence encodes CAISEAGGDEQYF.

The rearrangement links TRBV18 to TRBJ2-7; weak D call: TRBD1 (6 bases). Germline V CDR1 and CDR2: KGHSH, LQKENI. Deletions cut 1 base from V and 3 bases from J, with 16 bases between. The CDR3 loop spans 16 amino acids. The CDR3 is CASSPQAMGQIYEQYF. CDR3 in DNA: TGTGCCAGCTCACCACAAGCGATGGGACAAATCTACGAGCAGTACTTC.

This clonotype occurred a few times. This chain joins TRBV10-3 and TRBJ1-1, with 9 bases matching TRBD1. The junction had 9 bases not matched to a gene; V was cut back by 6 bases and J by 1 base. Per the germline V gene, CDR1 is ENHRY and CDR2 is SYGVKD. This CDR3 has 16 residues. The CDR3 region has the DNA TGTGCCATCAGCAACAGGGGGCCCAAGGGGAACACTGAAGCTTTCTTT. Translation: CAISNRGPKGNTEAFF.

The rearrangement joins TRBV6-1 to TRBJ2-1, with a possible D match to TRBD1 (6 bases). V was shortened by 7 bases and J by 15 bases, with 16 bases between the two germline ends. The CDR3 length is 11 residues. The V gene's germline CDR1 is MNHNS and CDR2 SASEGT. CDR3 bases: TGTGCCAGCACTGCAGGGGCAGATCGGTTCTTC. Its protein is CASTAGADRFF.

The chain joins TRBV5-6 to TRBJ2-5; possibly TRBD1 or TRBD2 for D (6 bases each). This CDR3 region has 14 residues. V was trimmed by 0 bases and J by 4 bases, leaving 10 bases between them. The germline CDR1 and CDR2 sequences are SGHDT and YYEEEE. DNA for the CDR3: TGTGCCAGCAGCTTGGAGGGGGGTGGAGAGACCCAGTACTTC. Translated, it gives CASSLEGGGETQYF.

This clonotype came up many times. The rearrangement uses TRBV11-2 and TRBJ1-1; D is undetermined. CDR3 length: 13 residues. In germline, CDR1 is SGHAT, CDR2 FQNNGV. Deletions cut 3 bases from V and 2 bases from J, with 7 bases between. The CDR3 spells CASSLGFNTEAFF. The CDR3 DNA is TGTGCCAGCAGCTTGGGGTTTAACACTGAAGCTTTCTTT.

This clonotype occurred a few times. V is TRBV27 and J is TRBJ2-3; 8 bases map to TRBD1. Germline CDR1 reads MNHEY; CDR2 reads SMNVEV (reference sequence). The CDR3 spans 17 residues. The V and J ends lost 5 bases and 1 base, in that order; junction bases with no gene match: 11. The DNA for the CDR3 is TGTGCCAGCAGTCAACTACAGGGGGTTGGTGGCACAGATACGCAGTATTTT. Translation gives CASSQLQGVGGTDTQYF.

V gene TRBV4-3 combines with J gene TRBJ2-3; possible D gene TRBD2, 6 bases. CDR3 size: 14 residues. V was trimmed by 8 bases and J by 1 base, leaving 13 bases between them. From germline, CDR1 is LGHNA and CDR2 YSLEER. The DNA for the CDR3 is TGCGCCAGCGGACGGGAGATCGGCACAGATACGCAGTATTTT. Residues: CASGREIGTDTQYF.

This clonotype was detected ten times or more. The chain combines TRBV20-1 with TRBJ2-7; D not certain. Germline V lookup: CDR1 DFQATT, CDR2 SNEGSKA (reference sequence). This CDR3 is 13 amino acids long. V was clipped by 4 bases and J by 3 bases, with 13 bases between them. The CDR3 nucleotides read TGCAGTGCTACCCTGAGGTTGGGCTACGAGCAGTACTTC. Translating it yields CSATLRLGYEQYF.